A selection of T cell receptor beta chains follows, all from one sample in a study of PD-L1 blockade in urothelial cancer. The data were produced by immunoSEQ multiplex PCR, yet TCRdb's version contains in-frame clones alone and is incomplete. The sample lists around 60,000 clones, about 76% seen once, with 3.2% in the top ten. Material: PBMCs, obtained around atezolizumab (anti-PD-L1) treatment. The receptors were gathered from a man aged 65-85 years with urothelial cancer. CDR3s include the opening cysteine and the closing phenylalanine or tryptophan. The order of the fields is J gene, D gene, clone size, V gene, CDR3 DNA, CDR3 protein. The D gene is left open where the match is weak. The listing skips clone size in some rows; elsewhere it reads once, few, many or a size class.

J gene: TRBJ2-3; D gene: -; clone size: -; V gene: TRBV2; CDR3 DNA: TGTGCCAGCAGTGAATTCCGCGGCACAGATACGCAGTATTTT; CDR3 protein: CASSEFRGTDTQYF
J gene: TRBJ2-1; D gene: -; clone size: once; V gene: TRBV30; CDR3 DNA: TGTGCCTGGAGTGTGGCCAATGAGCAGTTCTTC; CDR3 protein: CAWSVANEQFF
J gene: TRBJ2-7; D gene: -; clone size: -; V gene: TRBV9; CDR3 DNA: TGTGCCAGCAGCGTAGGAAGCAGGGCCCACGAGCAGTACTTC; CDR3 protein: CASSVGSRAHEQYF
J gene: TRBJ2-5; D gene: TRBD1; clone size: -; V gene: TRBV4-1; CDR3 DNA: TGCGCCAGCAGCCAAGCAGGGACAGGGGGAGAGACCCAGTACTTC; CDR3 protein: CASSQAGTGGETQYF
J gene: TRBJ2-1; D gene: TRBD2; clone size: -; V gene: TRBV19; CDR3 DNA: TGTGCCAGTAGTATGCGCCATTTTAGCGGGGCGCCCTACAATGAGCAGTTCTTC; CDR3 protein: CASSMRHFSGAPYNEQFF
J gene: TRBJ2-5; D gene: -; clone size: -; V gene: TRBV5-1; CDR3 DNA: TGCGCCAGCAGCTTGGCCCAGGGTGGTGGCGAGACCCAGTACTTC; CDR3 protein: CASSLAQGGGETQYF
J gene: TRBJ1-2; D gene: -; clone size: -; V gene: TRBV9; CDR3 DNA: TGTGCCAGCAGCCTAGACTCCTATGGCTACACCTTC; CDR3 protein: CASSLDSYGYTF
J gene: TRBJ2-7; D gene: -; clone size: -; V gene: TRBV29-1; CDR3 DNA: TGCAGCGTTGGAGGCGGCGGCTACGAGCAGTACTTC; CDR3 protein: CSVGGGGYEQYF
J gene: TRBJ2-3; D gene: TRBD1; clone size: -; V gene: TRBV13; CDR3 DNA: TGTGCCAGCAGCTTAGGCAAGGGGGCAGGGGGCCCCCTGGGGACAGATACGCAGTATTTT; CDR3 protein: CASSLGKGAGGPLGTDTQYF
J gene: TRBJ2-3; D gene: TRBD2; clone size: once; V gene: TRBV2; CDR3 DNA: TGTGCCAGCAGTAAACTAGCGGGAGGCATAGATACGCAGTATTTT; CDR3 protein: CASSKLAGGIDTQYF
J gene: TRBJ2-7; D gene: -; clone size: once; V gene: TRBV28; CDR3 DNA: TGTGCCAGCGACACCCCCCTCGCCGGAACCCACGAGCAGTACTTC; CDR3 protein: CASDTPLAGTHEQYF
J gene: TRBJ2-3; D gene: TRBD2; clone size: -; V gene: TRBV5-4; CDR3 DNA: TGTGCCAGCAGCTTGGGGAGCGGGGGGAGGATGGATACGCAGTATTTT; CDR3 protein: CASSLGSGGRMDTQYF
J gene: TRBJ2-3; D gene: -; clone size: -; V gene: TRBV5-4; CDR3 DNA: TGTGCCAGCAGCGGTACTGTTGCCCCGGGGACAGATACGCAGTATTTT; CDR3 protein: CASSGTVAPGTDTQYF
J gene: TRBJ1-2; D gene: TRBD1; clone size: -; V gene: TRBV29-1; CDR3 DNA: TGCAGCGTTGTAGGACAGGGCTTGTCTCGTGGCTACACCTTC; CDR3 protein: CSVVGQGLSRGYTF
J gene: TRBJ2-3; D gene: TRBD2; clone size: few; V gene: TRBV27; CDR3 DNA: TGTGCCAGCAGTTTATCTGGGGGAGGGACGGGAGATACGCAGTATTTT; CDR3 protein: CASSLSGGGTGDTQYF
J gene: TRBJ2-3; D gene: -; clone size: -; V gene: TRBV9; CDR3 DNA: TGTGCCAGCAGCCCCAGAGGAGGGATTAGCACAGATACGCAGTATTTT; CDR3 protein: CASSPRGGISTDTQYF
J gene: TRBJ2-5; D gene: -; clone size: -; V gene: TRBV6-1; CDR3 DNA: TGTGCCAGCAGTGAAGGGGGGGTATTCGCGACCCAGTACTTC; CDR3 protein: CASSEGGVFATQYF
J gene: TRBJ2-5; D gene: TRBD2; clone size: -; V gene: TRBV14; CDR3 DNA: TGTGCCAGCAGCCTACTAGCGGGAGGGGAGACCCAGTACTTC; CDR3 protein: CASSLLAGGETQYF
J gene: TRBJ1-3; D gene: -; clone size: -; V gene: TRBV18; CDR3 DNA: TGTGCCAGCTCACCAAGGTCGGGACTGTACTCTGGAAACACCATATATTTT; CDR3 protein: CASSPRSGLYSGNTIYF
J gene: TRBJ2-6; D gene: TRBD2; clone size: -; V gene: TRBV7-2; CDR3 DNA: TGTGCCAGCAGCTTAAGTCTAGCGGGAGGTGGGGCCAACGTCCTGACTTTC; CDR3 protein: CASSLSLAGGGANVLTF
J gene: TRBJ1-1; D gene: -; clone size: -; V gene: TRBV6-1; CDR3 DNA: TGTGCCAGTCCCTTACCCGGGGAAGACACTGAAGCTTTCTTT; CDR3 protein: CASPLPGEDTEAFF
J gene: TRBJ2-7; D gene: TRBD1; clone size: -; V gene: TRBV19; CDR3 DNA: TGTGCCAGTAGTTCCCAGACAGGGGGGGTTTCCGAGCAGTACTTC; CDR3 protein: CASSSQTGGVSEQYF
J gene: TRBJ2-1; D gene: TRBD2; clone size: -; V gene: TRBV19; CDR3 DNA: TGTGCCAGTATTGGGGGGGGTAATGAGCAGTTCTTC; CDR3 protein: CASIGGGNEQFF
J gene: TRBJ1-2; D gene: TRBD1; clone size: few; V gene: TRBV19; CDR3 DNA: TGTGCCAGTAGTACGGACAGGGACTATGGCTACACCTTC; CDR3 protein: CASSTDRDYGYTF
J gene: TRBJ2-7; D gene: TRBD1; clone size: -; V gene: TRBV4-1; CDR3 DNA: TGCGCCAGCAGCCGGTCCGGGACAGGAATCTACGAGCAGTACTTC; CDR3 protein: CASSRSGTGIYEQYF
J gene: TRBJ2-3; D gene: TRBD2; clone size: -; V gene: TRBV5-4; CDR3 DNA: TGTGCCAGCAGCTCTGGACTAGCGGGAGCCGTAGCAAGGGATACGCAGTATTTT; CDR3 protein: CASSSGLAGAVARDTQYF
J gene: TRBJ2-7; D gene: TRBD1; clone size: -; V gene: TRBV4-1; CDR3 DNA: TGCGCCAGCAACGACGGGACAGGGTCCCACGAGCAGTACTTC; CDR3 protein: CASNDGTGSHEQYF
J gene: TRBJ2-1; D gene: -; clone size: -; V gene: TRBV11-2; CDR3 DNA: TGTGCCAGCAGCTTAAACAGACACAATGAGCAGTTCTTC; CDR3 protein: CASSLNRHNEQFF
J gene: TRBJ2-7; D gene: TRBD2; clone size: -; V gene: TRBV5-6; CDR3 DNA: TGTGCCAGCACCAAGACTAGCGCGCCTACCTACGAGCAGTACTTC; CDR3 protein: CASTKTSAPTYEQYF
J gene: TRBJ2-5; D gene: -; clone size: -; V gene: TRBV5-4; CDR3 DNA: TGTGCCAGCAGCTTGCGGGGGAAAGAGACCCAGTACTTC; CDR3 protein: CASSLRGKETQYF
J gene: TRBJ1-5; D gene: -; clone size: -; V gene: TRBV6-1; CDR3 DNA: TGTGCCAGCAGTGTAACGGATCAGCCCCAGCATTTT; CDR3 protein: CASSVTDQPQHF
J gene: TRBJ2-5; D gene: TRBD1; clone size: few; V gene: TRBV2; CDR3 DNA: TGTGCCAGCAGTAGACAGGGGGAGACCCAGTACTTC; CDR3 protein: CASSRQGETQYF
J gene: TRBJ1-2; D gene: -; clone size: -; V gene: TRBV30; CDR3 DNA: TGTGCCTGGGCCAGACAGGCCCTCGGCTACACCTTC; CDR3 protein: CAWARQALGYTF
J gene: TRBJ1-5; D gene: TRBD1; clone size: -; V gene: TRBV5-1; CDR3 DNA: TGCGCCAGCAGCCCCGGGACAGGGGAGGATCAGCCCCAGCATTTT; CDR3 protein: CASSPGTGEDQPQHF
J gene: TRBJ2-3; D gene: -; clone size: few; V gene: TRBV29-1; CDR3 DNA: TGCAGCGGGGGGGTAGATACGCAGTATTTT; CDR3 protein: CSGGVDTQYF
J gene: TRBJ1-1; D gene: -; clone size: -; V gene: TRBV19; CDR3 DNA: TGTGCCAGCGACAACATGAACACTGAAGCTTTCTTT; CDR3 protein: CASDNMNTEAFF
J gene: TRBJ1-1; D gene: TRBD1; clone size: -; V gene: TRBV25-1; CDR3 DNA: TGTGCCAGCAGCCGGACAGGGGCCACTGAAGCTTTCTTT; CDR3 protein: CASSRTGATEAFF
J gene: TRBJ2-2; D gene: -; clone size: -; V gene: TRBV2; CDR3 DNA: TGTGCCAGCAACTGGCAGGGGATGAACACCGGGGAGCTGTTTTTT; CDR3 protein: CASNWQGMNTGELFF
J gene: TRBJ1-5; D gene: -; clone size: few; V gene: TRBV19; CDR3 DNA: TGTGCCAGTAGTTGGCAGGGTGGCAATCAGCCCCAGCATTTT; CDR3 protein: CASSWQGGNQPQHF
J gene: TRBJ2-1; D gene: TRBD2; clone size: -; V gene: TRBV19; CDR3 DNA: TGTGCCAGTAAAGCGGGGAACTACAATGAGCAGTTCTTC; CDR3 protein: CASKAGNYNEQFF
J gene: TRBJ2-7; D gene: -; clone size: many; V gene: TRBV2; CDR3 DNA: TGTGCCAGTTCGAGCGACCGGGTATGGGAGCAGTACTTC; CDR3 protein: CASSSDRVWEQYF
J gene: TRBJ1-1; D gene: -; clone size: -; V gene: TRBV2; CDR3 DNA: TGTGCCAGCAGTGAAGACCTCCCCTCATCTTGGCAGGGCTACGGAGCTTTCTTT; CDR3 protein: CASSEDLPSSWQGYGAFF
J gene: TRBJ2-2; D gene: -; clone size: -; V gene: TRBV28; CDR3 DNA: TGTGCCAGCAGTTTGAGTCGGGGGTGGGACACCGGGGAGCTGTTTTTT; CDR3 protein: CASSLSRGWDTGELFF
J gene: TRBJ2-3; D gene: -; clone size: -; V gene: TRBV5-1; CDR3 DNA: TGCGCCAGCAGCTCACAGACAGGTCCCACAGATACGCAGTATTTT; CDR3 protein: CASSSQTGPTDTQYF
J gene: TRBJ1-6; D gene: TRBD1; clone size: -; V gene: TRBV10-1; CDR3 DNA: TGCGCCAGCAGCAGGGACAGGGGGCTTTCACCCCTCCACTTT; CDR3 protein: CASSRDRGLSPLHF
J gene: TRBJ2-7; D gene: TRBD1; clone size: medium-sized; V gene: TRBV5-5; CDR3 DNA: TGTGCCAGCAGCTTGGGGGACAGAAGGATCTACGAGCAGTACTTC; CDR3 protein: CASSLGDRRIYEQYF
J gene: TRBJ1-1; D gene: -; clone size: -; V gene: TRBV5-6; CDR3 DNA: TGTGCCAGCAGCGCGAGGATGGAAGCTTTCTTT; CDR3 protein: CASSARMEAFF
J gene: TRBJ1-2; D gene: TRBD1; clone size: -; V gene: TRBV7-9; CDR3 DNA: TGTGCCAGCAGCTTCAGACAGGGGAAAGAGAGCTACACCTTC; CDR3 protein: CASSFRQGKESYTF
J gene: TRBJ2-2; D gene: TRBD2; clone size: -; V gene: TRBV7-3; CDR3 DNA: TGTGCCAGCAGCCCCCACAAGGGGGGACTAGTCGCCGGGGAGCTGTTTTTT; CDR3 protein: CASSPHKGGLVAGELFF
J gene: TRBJ2-7; D gene: TRBD2; clone size: -; V gene: TRBV27; CDR3 DNA: TGTGCCAGCAGTCTAAGCGGGAGGGTGTACGAGCAGTACTTC; CDR3 protein: CASSLSGRVYEQYF
J gene: TRBJ2-5; D gene: TRBD1; clone size: -; V gene: TRBV28; CDR3 DNA: TGTGCCAGCAGCTCGAGGACAGGGGGCTTTAGGGAGACCCAGTACTTC; CDR3 protein: CASSSRTGGFRETQYF
J gene: TRBJ1-2; D gene: -; clone size: few; V gene: TRBV9; CDR3 DNA: TGTGCCAGCAGCGTAGGACAGAACTATGGCTACACCTTC; CDR3 protein: CASSVGQNYGYTF
J gene: TRBJ2-7; D gene: -; clone size: -; V gene: TRBV2; CDR3 DNA: TGTGCCAGCAGTCCCGGGACTCTTAGCTCCTACGAGCAGTACTTC; CDR3 protein: CASSPGTLSSYEQYF
J gene: TRBJ1-1; D gene: -; clone size: few; V gene: TRBV28; CDR3 DNA: TGTGCCAGCAGTTTATTGCGGGCGGAGCTAGAAGCTTTCTTT; CDR3 protein: CASSLLRAELEAFF
J gene: TRBJ2-7; D gene: TRBD2; clone size: few; V gene: TRBV12-5; CDR3 DNA: TGTGCTAGTGCCCTAGGGGGGACTAGCGGGTTTGGCGACGAGCAGTACTTC; CDR3 protein: CASALGGTSGFGDEQYF